This T cell receptor beta chain was sequenced for a study of post-analysis software for immune sequencing data. The study's findings and limits: Strong same-batch co-clustering of samples appeared with F measure clustering.

Details on this clonotype: What it binds is not known.

Every TCR beta cDNA library bore unique molecular identifiers. Input populations of roughly 1 to 10 million T cells gave rise to approximately 500,000 cDNA molecules. TCRdb reanalysed the PCR reads using MiXCR and keeps one entry per CDR3 protein. Of about 620,000 distinct CDR3 sequences listed, roughly 46% are singletons. This TCR was recovered from a girl between 5 and 17 years old with multiple sclerosis. The sample was blood.

As DNA, the CDR3 is TGTGCCAGCAGTTTGATAGGACTCGGTGAAAAACTGTTTTTT. This sequence encodes CASSLIGLGEKLFF. The rearrangement links TRBV27 to TRBJ1-4; D uncertain. V was clipped by 3 bases and J by 7 bases, with 12 bases between them. The CDR3 is 14 amino acids. In germline, CDR1 is MNHEY, CDR2 SMNVEV (reference sequence).